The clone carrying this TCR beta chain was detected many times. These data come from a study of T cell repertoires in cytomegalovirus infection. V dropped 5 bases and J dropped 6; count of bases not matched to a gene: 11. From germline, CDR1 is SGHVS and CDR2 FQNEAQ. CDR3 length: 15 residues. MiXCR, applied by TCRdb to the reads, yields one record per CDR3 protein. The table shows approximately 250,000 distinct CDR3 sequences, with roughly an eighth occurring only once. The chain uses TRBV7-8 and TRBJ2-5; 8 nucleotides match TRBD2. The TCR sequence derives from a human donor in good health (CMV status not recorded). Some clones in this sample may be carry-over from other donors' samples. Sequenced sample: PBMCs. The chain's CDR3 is CASSGTGTRIQTQYF. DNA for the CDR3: TGTGCCAGCAGCGGGACCGGGACTAGGATTCAGACCCAGTACTTC.